The T cell receptor (beta chain) under discussion was sequenced for a study of control samples from healthy donors and cancer patients. Measured with immunoSEQ multiplex PCR; TCRdb has only the in-frame clones, and not every one. The data hold 95,000 to 150,000 clones, with approximately 90% observed a single time. Germline V gene sequence: CDR1 SGHRS, CDR2 YFSETQ. There are 15 residues in the CDR3. The V segment lost 4 bases and the J segment 4 bases; nucleotides outside the gene matches: 7. This clone has just one count. The receptor comes from a woman younger than 35 in good health. Source material: blood. The chain employs TRBV5-1 and TRBJ2-1; TRBD2 matches at 8 bases. In nucleotides, the CDR3 is TGCGCCAGCAGCGGCGGGAGGTCCCCTTACAATGAGCAGTTCTTC. It is translated as CASSGGRSPYNEQFF.